Below, 2 T cell receptor beta chains from the same sample are listed, as sequenced in a study of T cells in tuberculosis. Assay used: immunoSEQ multiplex PCR; TCRdb lists only in-frame clones, some missing. The sample yields 40,000 to 45,000 clones, about 95% seen once. The sequenced material came from PBMCs. The receptors stem from a donor aged 10-29 years with latent tuberculosis or without tuberculosis infection.

V gene TRBV9 combines with J gene TRBJ2-2, with D maybe TRBD1 (7 bases). The V end lost 3 bases, the J end lost 1 base, and 13 bases lay between the germline ends. This CDR3 spans 16 amino acids. Germline V gene data show CDR1 as SGDLS and CDR2 as YYNGEE. In DNA form, the CDR3 reads TGTGCCAGCAGCGCCCACAGGGGACTGAACACCGGGGAGCTGTTTTTT. Its translation is CASSAHRGLNTGELFF.

This clone is a singleton in its sample. The genes are TRBV6-6 and TRBJ1-2; TRBD1 matches at 9 bases. Germline trimming cut 6 bases from V and 4 bases from J; bases unmatched to any gene: 6. CDR3 length: 14 residues. From germline, CDR1 is MNHNY and CDR2 SVGAGI (reference sequence). CDR3 sequence reads: CASSQVDRGYGYTF. CDR3 in DNA: TGTGCCAGCAGCCAGGTGGACAGGGGCTATGGCTACACCTTC.